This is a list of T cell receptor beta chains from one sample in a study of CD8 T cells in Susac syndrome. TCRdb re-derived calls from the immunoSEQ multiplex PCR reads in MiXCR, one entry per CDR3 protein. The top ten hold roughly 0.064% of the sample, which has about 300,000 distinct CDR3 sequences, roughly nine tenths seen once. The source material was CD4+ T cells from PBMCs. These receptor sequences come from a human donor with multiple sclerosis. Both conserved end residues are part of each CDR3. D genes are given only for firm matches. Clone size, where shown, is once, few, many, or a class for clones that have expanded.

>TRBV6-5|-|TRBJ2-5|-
CASSYTGLQETQYF
TGTGCCAGCAGTTACACGGGACTTCAAGAGACCCAGTACTTC
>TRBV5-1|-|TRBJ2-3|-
CASSQQPSGSASTDTQYF
TGCGCCAGCAGCCAACAACCTTCCGGCTCCGCTAGCACAGATACGCAGTATTTT
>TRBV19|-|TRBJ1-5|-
CASSIRPANSNQPQHF
TGTGCCAGTAGTATTCGTCCGGCAAATAGCAATCAGCCCCAGCATTTT
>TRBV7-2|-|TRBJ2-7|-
CASSLSRGWSSGEQYF
TGTGCCAGCAGCTTATCTCGGGGTTGGAGCTCGGGCGAGCAGTACTTC
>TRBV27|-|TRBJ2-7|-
CASSFGSEQYF
TGTGCCAGCAGTTTTGGGAGCGAGCAGTACTTC
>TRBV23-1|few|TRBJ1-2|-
CASSPGHRLGDYGYTF
TGCGCCAGCAGTCCGGGACACCGGCTGGGAGACTATGGCTACACCTTC
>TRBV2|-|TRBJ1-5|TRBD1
CASRRDRGNQPQHF
TGTGCCAGCAGGCGGGACAGGGGCAATCAGCCCCAGCATTTT
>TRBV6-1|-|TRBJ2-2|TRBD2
CASSTGAIAGGTLGLFF
TGTGCCAGCAGTACAGGGGCCATAGCGGGGGGGACCCTTGGGCTGTTTTTT
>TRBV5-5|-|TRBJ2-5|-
CASRSWGKETQYF
TGTGCCAGCAGAAGCTGGGGGAAAGAGACCCAGTACTTC
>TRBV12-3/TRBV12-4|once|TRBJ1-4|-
CASRHRVRGEKLFF
TGTGCCAGCCGACACAGGGTTCGGGGCGAAAAACTGTTTTTT
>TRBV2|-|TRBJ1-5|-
CATSQNSNQPQHF
TGTGCCACCAGTCAGAACAGCAATCAGCCCCAGCATTTT
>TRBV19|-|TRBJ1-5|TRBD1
CASSIGQVGNQPQHF
TGTGCCAGTAGTATCGGACAGGTCGGAAATCAGCCCCAGCATTTT
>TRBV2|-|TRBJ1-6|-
CASSQEGNNSPLHF
TGTGCCAGCAGTCAGGAGGGGAATAATTCACCCCTCCACTTT
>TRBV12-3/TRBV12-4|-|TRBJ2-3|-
CASSLDSTQADTQYF
TGTGCCAGCAGTTTGGACAGCACACAGGCGGATACGCAGTATTTT
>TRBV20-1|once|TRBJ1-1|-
CSARTRANTEAFF
TGCAGTGCTAGGACCAGGGCGAACACTGAAGCTTTCTTT
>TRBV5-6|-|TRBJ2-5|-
CASSGSVRGETQYF
TGTGCCAGCAGCGGATCCGTGAGGGGAGAGACCCAGTACTTC
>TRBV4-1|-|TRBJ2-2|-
CASSQILRERTGELFF
TGCGCCAGCAGCCAAATTCTCCGGGAGAGGACCGGGGAGCTGTTTTTT
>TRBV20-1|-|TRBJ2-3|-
CSARFRDSYNTDTQYF
TGCAGTGCTAGATTTAGAGACAGCTATAACACAGATACGCAGTATTTT
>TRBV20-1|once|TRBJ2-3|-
CSAPMDTQYF
TGCAGTGCCCCAATGGATACGCAGTATTTT
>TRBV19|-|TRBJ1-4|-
CASSGGAGNEKLFF
TGTGCCAGTAGTGGAGGGGCAGGCAATGAAAAACTGTTTTTT
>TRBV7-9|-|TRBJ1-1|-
CASSLAGRQGRMVNTEAFF
TGTGCCAGCAGCTTAGCTGGTAGGCAGGGAAGAATGGTGAACACTGAAGCTTTCTTT
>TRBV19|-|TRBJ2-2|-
CAPLTTPSTGELFF
TGTGCCCCTTTAACTACCCCGAGCACCGGGGAGCTGTTTTTT
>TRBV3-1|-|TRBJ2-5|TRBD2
CASSLTSGAQETQYF
TGTGCCAGCAGCCTGACTAGCGGGGCACAAGAGACCCAGTACTTC
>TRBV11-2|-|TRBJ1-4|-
CASSGGRGDYRFEKLFF
TGTGCCAGCAGCGGGGGGAGGGGGGACTATCGTTTCGAAAAACTGTTTTTT
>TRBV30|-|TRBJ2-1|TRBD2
CAWTPPGGGSYNEQFF
TGTGCCTGGACCCCCCCGGGGGGGGGTTCCTACAATGAGCAGTTCTTC
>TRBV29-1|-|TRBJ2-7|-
CSVAVRVNEQYF
TGCAGCGTTGCCGTCCGGGTCAACGAGCAGTACTTC
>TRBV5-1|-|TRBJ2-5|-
CASSSNSGQLPQETQYF
TGCGCCAGCAGCAGTAACAGCGGCCAATTACCCCAAGAGACCCAGTACTTC